This entry describes one T cell receptor beta chain. This specimen belongs to a study of blood T cell repertoires in COVID-19. Looking at the study overall: The United States, Italy and Spain provided the acute and convalescent COVID-19 samples. PBMCs, B-cell-depleted T cells, or T cells were the source of the cDNA or gDNA that made up the material.

The length of the CDR3 is 15 residues. Per the germline V gene, CDR1 is SQVTM and CDR2 is ANQGSEA. Unmatched junction bases numbered 5, after V lost 0 bases and J lost 4 bases. In the authors' methods: How many nucleated cells were present was estimated from reference gene primer amplification. TCRdb's table, derived via immunoSEQ multiplex PCR, lists solely in-frame clones and lacks some. V and J calls and clone size are given by that table; D and trimming were obtained from the DNA. The sample has 270,000 or so clones, roughly 89% seen once; the top ten hold just under 0.95%. This TCR came from a woman aged 40 to 50 who had recovered from COVID-19. The J gene is TRBJ2-7, the V gene TRBV29-1; 11 bases align to TRBD2. The sample comprised peripheral blood. For the CDR3, the DNA is TGCAGCGTTGAAGATCCCGGGACTAGCGGTTACGAGCAGTACTTC. Amino acids: CSVEDPGTSGYEQYF.